This record looks at one TCR beta chain sequence and its context. Other DNA sequences in the sample encode the same CDR3. The data derive from a study of blood T cell repertoires in COVID-19. With 6 bases clipped from V and 7 bases from J, the junction kept 10 bases outside the gene matches. The CDR3 has 15 amino acids. Looked up from germline, CDR1 is MNHEY and CDR2 is SVGAGI. In the source study's methods: It was from reference gene primer amplification that nucleated cell counts were estimated. Sequenced by immunoSEQ multiplex PCR; TCRdb stores in-frame clones only, minus some. V and J calls and clone size are those listed in that table; D and trimming were worked out from the DNA. The table has roughly 380,000 clones, approximately 77% seen once.

What was sequenced was peripheral blood. The TCR sequence derives from a human donor with acute or convalescent COVID-19. The donor label of this sample is uncertain. The chain recombines TRBV6-5 with TRBJ1-5; 9 bases are a match to TRBD1. The CDR3, as DNA: TGTGCCAGCAGGACGCCCGGGACAGGGAACCAGCCCCAGCATTTT. It yields the protein CASRTPGTGNQPQHF.